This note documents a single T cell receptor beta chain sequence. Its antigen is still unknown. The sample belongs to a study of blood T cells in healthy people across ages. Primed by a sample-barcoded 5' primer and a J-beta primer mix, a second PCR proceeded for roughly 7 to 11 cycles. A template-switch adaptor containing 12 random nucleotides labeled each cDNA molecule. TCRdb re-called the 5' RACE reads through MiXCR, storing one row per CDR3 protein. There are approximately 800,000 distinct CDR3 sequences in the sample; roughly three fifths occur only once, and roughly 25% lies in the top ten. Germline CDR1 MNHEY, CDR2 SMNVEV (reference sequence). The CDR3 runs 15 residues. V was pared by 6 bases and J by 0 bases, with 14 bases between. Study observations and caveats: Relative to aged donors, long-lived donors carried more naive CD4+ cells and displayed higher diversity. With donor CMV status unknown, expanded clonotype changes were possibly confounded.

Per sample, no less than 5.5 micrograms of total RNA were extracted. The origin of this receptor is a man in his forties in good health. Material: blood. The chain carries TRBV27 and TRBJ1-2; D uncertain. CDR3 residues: CASSPNGGPNYGYTF. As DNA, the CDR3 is TGTGCCAGCAGCCCGAACGGAGGTCCTAACTATGGCTACACCTTC.